Listed below are T cell receptor beta chains from one sample, sequenced in a study of blood T cell repertoires in COVID-19. The repertoire was sequenced with immunoSEQ multiplex PCR; TCRdb's copy has only in-frame clones and lacks some. The data hold 30,000 or so clones, with around 63% observed a single time. The specimen was peripheral blood. The source of these receptors is a human donor in a cohort sampled during active COVID-19. The CDR3 runs from the conserved cysteine through the conserved F or W. A D gene is named only where the DNA matches it firmly. Expanded clones get a size class; other rows say once, few or many, or leave the size out.

TRBJ2-7,TRBV5-6,few,TRBD2,CASSLYSGGGEQYF,TGTGCCAGCAGCTTGTATAGCGGGGGTGGCGAGCAGTACTTC
TRBJ2-3,TRBV4-1,.,TRBD2,CASSQAGGRGITQYF,TGCGCCAGCAGCCAAGCGGGCGGGAGGGGTATTACGCAGTATTTT
TRBJ2-3,TRBV4-2,once,TRBD1,CASSRGQGPDTQYF,TGTGCCAGCAGCCGCGGACAGGGCCCAGATACGCAGTATTTT
TRBJ1-6,TRBV12-5,many,TRBD1,CASGIGQEAYNSPLHF,TGTGCTAGTGGTATCGGACAGGAGGCCTATAATTCACCCCTCCACTTT
TRBJ1-4,TRBV27,.,TRBD1,CASSPLQGRRVANEKLFF,TGTGCCAGCAGTCCCCTACAGGGGCGGAGGGTGGCTAATGAAAAACTGTTTTTT
TRBJ1-5,TRBV4-3,few,TRBD1,CASSQDLGTGDQPQHF,TGCGCCAGCAGCCAAGATCTGGGGACAGGGGACCAGCCCCAGCATTTT
TRBJ2-1,TRBV24-1,.,.,CATSRDSYNEQFF,TGTGCCACCAGCAGGGACTCCTACAATGAGCAGTTCTTC
TRBJ1-2,TRBV28,.,TRBD1,CASSLSPRGQYYGYTF,TGTGCCAGCAGTTTATCCCCCCGGGGACAGTACTATGGCTACACCTTC
TRBJ2-7,TRBV5-5,.,.,CASSFPARGPYEQYF,TGTGCCAGCAGCTTCCCCGCCAGGGGCCCCTACGAGCAGTACTTC
TRBJ2-7,TRBV6-5,.,TRBD2,CATTSGRSYEQYF,TGTGCCACAACTAGCGGACGGTCCTACGAGCAGTACTTC
TRBJ2-7,TRBV11-2,.,TRBD1,CASSRSTGGIYEQYF,TGTGCCAGCAGCCGGAGCACAGGGGGCATCTACGAGCAGTACTTC
TRBJ1-3,TRBV7-2,.,TRBD1,CASSVRQGASSGNTIYF,TGTGCCAGCAGCGTACGACAGGGGGCAAGCTCTGGAAACACCATATATTTT
TRBJ2-3,TRBV10-3,.,TRBD2,CAIRASGGRGPDTQYF,TGTGCCATCAGGGCTAGCGGGGGGCGGGGGCCAGATACGCAGTATTTT
TRBJ2-3,TRBV20-1,.,.,CSASYRLRTSTDTQYF,TGCAGTGCTAGTTACAGACTTCGGACTAGCACAGATACGCAGTATTTT
TRBJ1-6,TRBV11-2,few,.,CASSLRAGLNSPLHF,TGTGCCAGCAGCTTACGGGCAGGGCTCAATTCACCCCTCCACTTT
TRBJ2-3,TRBV11-2,.,TRBD2,CASSMGLATDTQYF,TGTGCCAGCAGCATGGGACTAGCGACAGATACGCAGTATTTT
TRBJ1-1,TRBV7-3,.,.,CASSLQENTEAFF,TGTGCCAGCAGCTTGCAGGAGAACACTGAAGCTTTCTTT
TRBJ1-6,TRBV27,.,.,CASNMQGLGSPLHF,TGTGCCAGCAACATGCAGGGTTTGGGTTCACCCCTCCACTTT
TRBJ2-1,TRBV29-1,.,TRBD2,CSVEIPRWRGAGNEQFF,TGCAGCGTTGAAATCCCCCGCTGGCGGGGGGCCGGCAATGAGCAGTTCTTC
TRBJ2-3,TRBV19,.,TRBD2,CASSIRRGGTDTQYF,TGTGCCAGTAGTATTCGACGGGGGGGTACAGATACGCAGTATTTT
TRBJ1-2,TRBV7-9,few,.,CASSSPGFSNYGYTF,TGTGCCAGCAGCTCCCCGGGGTTCTCTAACTATGGCTACACCTTC
TRBJ1-1,TRBV5-6,many,.,CASWGLNTEAFF,TGTGCCAGCTGGGGGCTGAACACTGAAGCTTTCTTT
TRBJ2-3,TRBV14,few,TRBD2,CASSQERGTRTDTQYF,TGTGCCAGCAGCCAAGAGCGGGGGACTAGGACAGATACGCAGTATTTT
TRBJ1-5,TRBV23-1,.,TRBD1,CASSHPLQDRGYQPQHF,TGCGCCAGCAGTCACCCTCTACAGGACAGGGGTTATCAGCCCCAGCATTTT
TRBJ2-5,TRBV18,.,.,CASSPAGALETQYF,TGTGCCAGCTCACCAGCTGGGGCGTTGGAGACCCAGTACTTC
TRBJ2-5,TRBV7-3,.,.,CASSPANQETQYF,TGTGCCAGCAGCCCCGCGAACCAAGAGACCCAGTACTTC
TRBJ1-1,TRBV5-6,.,.,CASSLGSVALGAFF,TGTGCCAGCAGCTTGGGCAGTGTGGCCCTTGGAGCTTTCTTT
TRBJ1-4,TRBV5-4,.,.,CASSRGTAYEKLFF,TGTGCCAGCAGCCGCGGGACCGCTTATGAAAAACTGTTTTTT
TRBJ2-7,TRBV11-3,.,.,CASSTGIYEQYF,TGTGCCAGCAGCACCGGGATATACGAGCAGTACTTC
TRBJ2-3,TRBV27,.,.,CASSQTFSGDTQYF,TGTGCCAGCAGTCAAACATTTTCAGGAGATACGCAGTATTTT
TRBJ1-6,TRBV27,.,.,CASAGQALNSPLHF,TGTGCCAGCGCCGGACAAGCGTTGAATTCACCCCTCCACTTT
TRBJ2-2,TRBV3-1/TRBV3-2,.,TRBD2,CASSRLAGWTGELFF,TGTGCCAGCAGCCGACTAGCGGGATGGACCGGGGAGCTGTTTTTT
TRBJ2-5,TRBV7-2,few,TRBD2,CASSTGLAGGETQYF,TGTGCCAGCAGCACAGGACTAGCGGGAGGTGAGACCCAGTACTTC
TRBJ2-1,TRBV4-1,.,TRBD1,CASSQATGDNEQFF,TGCGCCAGCAGCCAGGCAACAGGGGACAATGAGCAGTTCTTC
TRBJ2-7,TRBV7-2,.,TRBD2,CASSTSGRGPYEQYF,TGTGCCAGCAGTACTAGCGGGAGGGGTCCCTACGAGCAGTACTTC